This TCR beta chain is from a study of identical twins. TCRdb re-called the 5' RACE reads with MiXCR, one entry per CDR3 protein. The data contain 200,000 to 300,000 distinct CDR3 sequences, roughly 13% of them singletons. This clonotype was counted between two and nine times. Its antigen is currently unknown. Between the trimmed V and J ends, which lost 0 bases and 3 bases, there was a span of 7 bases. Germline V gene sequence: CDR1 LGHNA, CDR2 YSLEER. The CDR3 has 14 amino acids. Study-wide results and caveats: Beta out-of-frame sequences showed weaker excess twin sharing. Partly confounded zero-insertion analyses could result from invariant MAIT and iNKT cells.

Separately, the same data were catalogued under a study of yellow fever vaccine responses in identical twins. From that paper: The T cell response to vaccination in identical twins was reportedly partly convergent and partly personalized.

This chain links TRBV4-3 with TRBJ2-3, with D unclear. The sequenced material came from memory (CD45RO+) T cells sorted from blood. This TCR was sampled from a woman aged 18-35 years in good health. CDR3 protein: CASSQERYTDTQYF. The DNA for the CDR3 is TGCGCCAGCAGCCAAGAAAGGTATACAGATACGCAGTATTTT.